Below are 29 T cell receptor beta chains sequenced from a single sample in a study of cytomegalovirus exposure and HLA in healthy donors. In the PCR, 60 Vbeta and 13 Jbeta primers were used. Libraries were prepared by immunoSEQ multiplex PCR; TCRdb keeps only in-frame clonotypes and omits some of them. This repertoire includes 96,000 or so clones. Material for sequencing was PBMCs. These receptors came from a woman aged 25 to 45 in good health and CMV-seronegative.

The chain has TRBV5-4 and TRBJ2-7, with 9 bases identical to TRBD2. V shed 8 bases and J 5 bases; nucleotides not matched to a gene: 14. This CDR3 has 15 residues. The V gene's germline CDR1 is SGHNT and CDR2 YYREEE (reference sequence). This chain's CDR3 is CASHLRAGGKNEQYF. The CDR3 nucleotides read TGTGCCAGTCACCTGCGGGCGGGAGGGAAGAACGAGCAGTACTTC.

The chain links TRBV30 to TRBJ1-4; TRBD1 aligns across 7 bases. Trimming at V came to 0 bases and at J to 6 bases, leaving 7 bases not matched to a gene. The CDR3 runs 15 residues. Germline loops: CDR1 GTSNPN, CDR2 SVGIG (reference sequence). CDR3: CAWSVPNRGDEKLFF. DNA of the CDR3: TGTGCCTGGAGTGTACCGAACAGGGGAGATGAAAAACTGTTTTTT. Full variable domain (missing parts from reference TRBV30 and TRBJ1-4): SQTIHQWPATLVQPVGSPLSLECTVEGTSNPNLYWYRQAAGRGLQLLFYSVGIGQISSEVPQNLSASRPQDRQFILSSKKLLLSDSGFYLCAWSVPNRGDEKLFFGSGTQLSVL.

V is TRBV9 and J is TRBJ1-1; possibly TRBD1 for D (5 bases). Germline CDR1 and CDR2: SGDLS and YYNGEE. V was clipped by 5 bases and J by 5 bases, with 13 bases between them. This CDR3 is built from 13 residues. The DNA for the CDR3 is TGTGCCAGCAGGGGTAGCGGGGGGACTGAAGCTTTCTTT. Its protein product is CASRGSGGTEAFF.

The J gene is TRBJ2-1, the V gene TRBV5-1, with 13 bases aligning to TRBD2. The germline gives CDR1 SGHRS, CDR2 YFSETQ. V lost 5 bases, J lost 5 bases, and 4 bases stayed unmatched. This CDR3 is built from 15 residues. The CDR3 region is CASRKLAGGNNEQFF. The CDR3 coding sequence is TGCGCCAGCAGAAAACTAGCGGGAGGGAACAATGAGCAGTTCTTC.

This chain joins TRBV10-3 and TRBJ2-5; 9 nucleotides align to TRBD1. Germline V gives CDR1 ENHRY, CDR2 SYGVKD. Trimming took 10 bases from V and 4 from J; bases not matched to a gene: 10. This CDR3 spans 14 amino acids. The CDR3 spells CASRDRVEGETQYF. CDR3 in DNA: TGTGCCAGCCGGGACAGGGTTGAAGGAGAGACCCAGTACTTC.

This chain links TRBV5-5 with TRBJ1-2, with TRBD1 as a possible D gene (6 bases). This CDR3 has 16 amino acids. Germline assignment: CDR1 SGHKS and CDR2 YYEKEE (reference sequence). V shed 6 bases and J shed 0 bases, with 18 bases lying between them. The CDR3 DNA reads TGTGCCAGCATCCCACCGGGACACCCGACTAACTATGGCTACACCTTC. Translating gives CASIPPGHPTNYGYTF.

This clone shows up as medium-sized by frequency. V gene TRBV5-1 combines with J gene TRBJ1-4, with D maybe TRBD1 (5 bases). Germline V gives CDR1 SGHRS, CDR2 YFSETQ. V was pared by 0 bases and J by 4 bases, with 10 bases between. The CDR3 is 15 amino acids. CDR3 DNA sequence: TGCGCCAGCAGCTTGGCGGGGGACGTTAATGAAAAACTGTTTTTT. It is translated as CASSLAGDVNEKLFF.

The chain has TRBV7-2 and TRBJ2-7, with D perhaps matching TRBD2 (6 bases). V was clipped by 3 bases and J by 4 bases, with 13 bases between them. Germline CDR1 and CDR2: SGHTA and FQGNSA. The CDR3 covers 14 residues. CDR3 sequence: CASSFTLEGYEQYF. The CDR3 region has the DNA TGTGCCAGCAGCTTCACCTTGGAGGGGTACGAGCAGTACTTC.

This chain links TRBV6-6 with TRBJ1-2; 7 bases align to TRBD1. Looked up from germline, CDR1 is MNHNY and CDR2 is SVGAGI (reference sequence). The V segment lost 4 bases and the J segment 3 bases; nucleotides outside the gene matches: 8. This CDR3 has 15 residues. The CDR3 sequence is CASSSETGPYYGYTF. CDR3 in DNA: TGTGCCAGCAGTTCCGAGACAGGGCCTTACTATGGCTACACCTTC.

V gene TRBV19 combines with J gene TRBJ2-3, with TRBD2 matching over 8 bases. J lost 4 bases, V lost 3 bases, and 3 bases had no gene match. The length of the CDR3 is 14 residues. CDR1 LNHDA and CDR2 SQIVND come from the germline V gene (reference sequence). The DNA for the CDR3 is TGTGCCAGTAGTATGTCGGGAGGGCCAGATACGCAGTATTTT. It encodes CASSMSGGPDTQYF. Together with reference TRBV19 and TRBJ2-3, the CDR3 gives the full variable domain: DGGITQSPKYLFRKEGQNVTLSCEQNLNHDAMYWYRQDPGQGLRLIYYSQIVNDFQKGDIAEGYSVSREKKESFPLTVTSAQKNPTAFYLCASSMSGGPDTQYFGPGTRLTVL.

CDR3 coding DNA: TGTGCCAGCAGCTTGTTGGGCCTAGCGGGAGGGTACGAGCAGTTCTTC. Translating gives CASSLLGLAGGYEQFF. The J gene is TRBJ2-1, the V gene TRBV7-2; the match to TRBD2 covers 12 bases. V dropped 3 bases and J dropped 10; count of bases not matched to a gene: 10. CDR3 length: 16 residues. Germline-derived CDR1 and CDR2 are SGHTA and FQGNSA.

The chain combines TRBV30 with TRBJ1-1, with 8 bases aligning to TRBD1. CDR1 and CDR2 (germline): GTSNPN, SVGIG (reference sequence). This CDR3 spans 13 amino acids. J lost 6 bases, V lost 4 bases, and 7 bases had no gene match. The CDR3 DNA is TGTGCCTGGAACCCGGACAGGGACCCTGAAGCTTTCTTT. Translating gives CAWNPDRDPEAFF.

This chain connects TRBV7-9 to TRBJ2-1, with 8 bases fitting TRBD2. Germline trimming cut 3 bases from V and 11 bases from J; bases unmatched to any gene: 12. The CDR3 totals 15 residues. Germline V gene sequence: CDR1 SEHNR, CDR2 FQNEAQ (reference sequence). The CDR3 reads CASSLGGTRELKQFF. CDR3 DNA: TGTGCCAGCAGCTTGGGTGGGACTAGAGAGTTGAAGCAGTTCTTC.

According to its frequency, this clone is medium-sized. The rearrangement uses TRBV27 and TRBJ1-6; TRBD1 is a possible D gene (5 bases). Deletions cut 5 bases from V and 7 bases from J, with 15 bases between. The germline CDR1 and CDR2 sequences are MNHEY and SMNVEV (reference sequence). This CDR3 is built from 15 residues. CDR3 amino acids: CASSPTQGGNSPLHF. The CDR3 region has the DNA TGTGCCAGCAGTCCTACCCAGGGAGGCAATTCACCCCTCCACTTT.

This chain uses TRBV19 with TRBJ1-5; TRBD1 matches 7 bases. V was clipped by 5 bases and J by 5 bases; unmatched bases: 3. Germline V lookup: CDR1 LNHDA, CDR2 SQIVND (reference sequence). The CDR3 is 13 residues long. In DNA form, the CDR3 reads TGTGCCAGTAGTCAGCAGGGGGATCAGCCCCAGCATTTT. This codes for CASSQQGDQPQHF.

This chain joins TRBV29-1 and TRBJ2-7, with D possibly TRBD1 on 5 matching bases. V was shortened by 3 bases and J by 3 bases, with 6 bases between the two germline ends. Germline values: CDR1 SQVTM, CDR2 ANQGSEA. This CDR3 is 11 amino acids long. The CDR3 region is CSVDRDYEQYF. The CDR3 DNA reads as TGCAGCGTTGACAGGGACTACGAGCAGTACTTC.

The chain has TRBV6-4 and TRBJ1-2, with TRBD1 matching over 7 bases. This CDR3 spans 13 amino acids. CDR1 and CDR2 (germline): MRHNA, SNTAGT. V gave up 5 bases and J gave up 4 bases; unmatched junction bases: 4. The CDR3 loop reads CASSWTGSYGYTF. DNA of the CDR3: TGTGCCAGCAGTTGGACAGGAAGCTATGGCTACACCTTC.

The chain uses TRBV29-1 and TRBJ2-3; D might be TRBD1 (6 bases). Germline CDR1 and CDR2: SQVTM and ANQGSEA. The CDR3 runs 13 residues. V was shortened by 7 bases and J by 2 bases, with 13 bases between the two germline ends. The CDR3 DNA reads as TGCAGCGGGACAGAGCTTCCCACAGATACGCAGTATTTT. Translated, it gives CSGTELPTDTQYF.

The chain couples TRBV14 to TRBJ1-2; 11 bases match TRBD1. Germline V lookup: CDR1 SGHDN, CDR2 FVKESK. The CDR3 length is 17 residues. Losses at the gene ends were 5 bases for V and 9 bases for J; bases not matched to a gene: 17. CDR3 residues: CASSSFLYRTGGGSYTF. In nucleotides, the CDR3 is TGTGCCAGCAGCTCGTTTCTCTATCGGACAGGGGGCGGGAGCTACACCTTC.

This chain joins TRBV28 and TRBJ1-6; D possibly corresponds to TRBD1 (6 bases). CDR3 length: 15 amino acids. Germline V CDR1 and CDR2: MDHEN, SYDVKM. Trimming pared 2 bases from V and 8 bases from J, leaving 13 bases between. CDR3 sequence (DNA): TGTGCCAGCAGTTTACCCCTGACAGGAGATTCACCCCTCCACTTT. Amino acid sequence: CASSLPLTGDSPLHF.

The chain is built from TRBV5-5 and TRBJ2-1, with D maybe TRBD1 (7 bases). The CDR3 has 12 residues. CDR1 is SGHKS and CDR2 is YYEKEE in the germline V gene (reference sequence). Trimming removed 3 bases at V and 16 bases at J, with 17 bases between. CDR3 amino acids: CASSSRGEASFF. The CDR3, as DNA: TGTGCCAGCAGCTCCAGGGGGGAGGCCTCATTCTTC.

The J gene is TRBJ2-5, the V gene TRBV29-1, with 7 bases that match TRBD2. Losses at the gene ends were 7 bases for V and 4 bases for J; bases not matched to a gene: 12. This CDR3 contains 14 residues. CDR1 and CDR2 from the germline V gene are SQVTM and ANQGSEA. The DNA for the CDR3 is TGCAGCGCCCACACGGGAGGATGGAGAGAGACCCAGTACTTC. Its protein product is CSAHTGGWRETQYF.

The V and J genes are TRBV27 and TRBJ1-2; 7 nucleotides line up with TRBD1. Germline CDR1 and CDR2: MNHEY and SMNVEV (reference sequence). V shed 8 bases and J 8 bases; nucleotides not matched to a gene: 14. This CDR3 is built from 14 residues. In DNA form, the CDR3 reads TGTGCCAGCGGACCCACAACAGGGGCTGGCGGCTACACCTTC. This encodes CASGPTTGAGGYTF.

The chain combines TRBV5-5 with TRBJ2-3; a possible D gene is TRBD1 (7 bases). Trimming cost V 4 bases and J 2 bases, with 17 bases left between them. The length of the CDR3 is 16 residues. CDR1 is SGHKS, CDR2 YYEKEE, per germline (reference sequence). The chain's CDR3 is CASSPTRDSITDTQYF. The CDR3 nucleotides are TGTGCCAGCAGCCCGACGCGGGACAGTATCACAGATACGCAGTATTTT.

The J gene is TRBJ2-1, the V gene TRBV5-6, with D possibly being TRBD1 (5 bases). The germline V and J ends were trimmed by 1 base and 2 bases, with 13 bases remaining between them. The CDR3 consists of 16 residues. Germline V gene sequence: CDR1 SGHDT, CDR2 YYEEEE. CDR3 nucleotide sequence: TGTGCCAGCAGCTTGTTTAGTACAGGAGCCTACAATGAGCAGTTCTTC. This codes for CASSLFSTGAYNEQFF.

As to this clone: Compared with germline, one end of the junction differs, possibly owing to a read error. The V gene is TRBV5-1, the J gene TRBJ2-1; 11 positions match TRBD2. The V gene's germline CDR1 is SGHRS and CDR2 YFSETQ. The CDR3 extends over 18 amino acids. DNA of the CDR3: TGCGCCGGCAGCCAAACCGGGACTAGCGGCGGCACGTACAATGAGCAGTTCTTC. Protein product: CAGSQTGTSGGTYNEQFF.

The chain links TRBV5-1 to TRBJ2-7; 7 bases align to TRBD2. CDR1 and CDR2 (germline): SGHRS, YFSETQ. The V and J ends lost 4 bases and 5 bases, in that order; junction bases with no gene match: 9. This CDR3 comprises 14 residues. The CDR3 nucleotides are TGCGCCAGCAGCCCGGGGGGTGGGCCCCACGAGCAGTACTTC. As protein: CASSPGGGPHEQYF.

Comments on this clone: This same CDR3 is encoded by further DNA sequences in the sample. The rearrangement links TRBV12-5 to TRBJ1-1, with TRBD1 matching 9 bases. V trimming: 6 bases; J trimming: 7 bases; junction bases outside the gene matches: 6. Germline CDR1 LGHNT, CDR2 FRNRAP. This CDR3 contains 13 residues. CDR3 region: CASGPGTGFEAFF. The DNA for the CDR3 is TGTGCTAGTGGGCCCGGGACAGGGTTTGAAGCTTTCTTT.

The V call is TRBV7-9, the J call TRBJ2-5, with 8 bases identical to TRBD1. Matching the DNA end better, TRBJ2-7 makes the J call doubtful. CDR1 is SEHNR and CDR2 is FQNEAQ in the germline V gene (reference sequence). The CDR3 sequence is 14 residues long. The CDR3 region has the DNA TGTGCCAGCAGCGGAATAACAGGGGGTTACGAGCAGTACTTC. Protein: CASSGITGGYEQYF.